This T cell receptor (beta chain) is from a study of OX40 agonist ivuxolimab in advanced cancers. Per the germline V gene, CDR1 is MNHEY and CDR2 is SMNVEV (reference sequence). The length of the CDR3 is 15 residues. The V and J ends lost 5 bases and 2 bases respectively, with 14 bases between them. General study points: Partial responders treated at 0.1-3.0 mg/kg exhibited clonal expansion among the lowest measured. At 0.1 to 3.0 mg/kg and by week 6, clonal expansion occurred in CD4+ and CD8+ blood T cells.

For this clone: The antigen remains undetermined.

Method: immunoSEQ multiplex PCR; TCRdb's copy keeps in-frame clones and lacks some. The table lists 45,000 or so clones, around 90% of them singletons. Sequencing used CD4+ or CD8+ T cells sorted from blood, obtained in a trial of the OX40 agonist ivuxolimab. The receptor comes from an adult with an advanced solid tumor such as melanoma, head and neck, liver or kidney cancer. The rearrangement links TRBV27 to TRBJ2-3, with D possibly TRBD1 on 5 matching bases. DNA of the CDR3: TGTGCCAGCAGTACCCAGGGTGCATACACAGATACGCAGTATTTT. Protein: CASSTQGAYTDTQYF.